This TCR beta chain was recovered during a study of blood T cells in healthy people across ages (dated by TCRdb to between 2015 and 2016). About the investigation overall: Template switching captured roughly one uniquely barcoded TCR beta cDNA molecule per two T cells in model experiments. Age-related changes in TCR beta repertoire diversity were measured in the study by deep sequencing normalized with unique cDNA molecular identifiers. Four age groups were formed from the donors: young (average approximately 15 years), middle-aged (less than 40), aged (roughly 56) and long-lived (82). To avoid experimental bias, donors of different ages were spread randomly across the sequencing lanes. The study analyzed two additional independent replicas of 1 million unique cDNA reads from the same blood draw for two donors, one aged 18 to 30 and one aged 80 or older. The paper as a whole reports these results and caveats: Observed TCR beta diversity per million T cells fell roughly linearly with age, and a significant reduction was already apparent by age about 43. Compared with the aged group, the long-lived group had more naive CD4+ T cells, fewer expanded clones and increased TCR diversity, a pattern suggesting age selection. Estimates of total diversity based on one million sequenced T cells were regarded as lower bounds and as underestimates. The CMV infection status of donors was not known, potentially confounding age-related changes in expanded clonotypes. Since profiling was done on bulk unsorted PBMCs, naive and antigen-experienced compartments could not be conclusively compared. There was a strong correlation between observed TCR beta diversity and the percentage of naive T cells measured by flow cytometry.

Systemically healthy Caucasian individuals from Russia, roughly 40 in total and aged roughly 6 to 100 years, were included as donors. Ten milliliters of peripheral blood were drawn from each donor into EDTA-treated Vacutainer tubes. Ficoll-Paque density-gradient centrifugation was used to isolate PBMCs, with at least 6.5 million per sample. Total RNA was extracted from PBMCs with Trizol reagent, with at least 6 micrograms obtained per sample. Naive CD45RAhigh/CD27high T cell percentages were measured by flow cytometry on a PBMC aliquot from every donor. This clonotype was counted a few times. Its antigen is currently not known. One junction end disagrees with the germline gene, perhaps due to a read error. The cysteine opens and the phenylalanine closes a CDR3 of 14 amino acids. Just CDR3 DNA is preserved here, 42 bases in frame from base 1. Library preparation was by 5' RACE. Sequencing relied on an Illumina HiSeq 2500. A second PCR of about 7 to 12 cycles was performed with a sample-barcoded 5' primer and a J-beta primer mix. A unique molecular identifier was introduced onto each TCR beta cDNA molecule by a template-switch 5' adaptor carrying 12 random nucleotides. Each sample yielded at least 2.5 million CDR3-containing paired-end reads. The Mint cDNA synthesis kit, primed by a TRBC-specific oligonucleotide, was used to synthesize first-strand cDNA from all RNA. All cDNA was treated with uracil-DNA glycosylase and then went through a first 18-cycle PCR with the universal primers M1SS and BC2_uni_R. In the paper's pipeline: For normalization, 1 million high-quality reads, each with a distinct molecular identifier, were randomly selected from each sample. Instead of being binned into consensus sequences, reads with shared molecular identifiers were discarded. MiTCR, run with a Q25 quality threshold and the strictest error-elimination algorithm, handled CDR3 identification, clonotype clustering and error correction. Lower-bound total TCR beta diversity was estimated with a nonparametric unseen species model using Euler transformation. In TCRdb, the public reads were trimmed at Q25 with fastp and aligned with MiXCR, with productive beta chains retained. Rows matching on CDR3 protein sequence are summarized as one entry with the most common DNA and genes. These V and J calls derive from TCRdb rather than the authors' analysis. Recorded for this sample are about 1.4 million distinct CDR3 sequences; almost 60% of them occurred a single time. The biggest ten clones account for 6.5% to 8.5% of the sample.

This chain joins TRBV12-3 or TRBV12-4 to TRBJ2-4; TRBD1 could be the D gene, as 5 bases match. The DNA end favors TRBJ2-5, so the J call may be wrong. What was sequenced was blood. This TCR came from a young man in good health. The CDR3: CASSLGGRQGTQYF. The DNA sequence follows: TGTGCCAGCAGTTTAGGGGGCAGGCAAGGGACCCAGTACTTC.